Below, 11 T cell receptor beta chains from the same sample are listed, as sequenced in a study of identical twins. TCRdb passed the 5' RACE reads through MiXCR, listing each CDR3 protein once. The profile shows 520,000 or so distinct CDR3 sequences, around 20% of them singletons. Another study also made use of these data, one on T cells expressing NK-cell markers.

Sequencing was done on a sample of CD4+ T cells sorted from blood. Receptors were obtained from a woman in her late teens or twenties in good health.

The V call is TRBV6-5, the J call TRBJ1-3, with D perhaps TRBD1 (5 bases). The V end lost 4 bases, the J end lost 0 bases, and 10 bases lay between the germline ends. The CDR3 has 15 amino acids. Germline V gives CDR1 MNHEY, CDR2 SVGAGI. The CDR3 reads CASSFKTDSGNTIYF. CDR3 in DNA: TGTGCCAGCAGTTTTAAGACAGACTCTGGAAACACCATATATTTT.

The chain is built from TRBV27 and TRBJ1-6, with D maybe TRBD1 (5 bases). The CDR3 covers 15 residues. Germline-derived CDR1 and CDR2 are MNHEY and SMNVEV (reference sequence). The V end was cut by 7 bases, the J end by 10 bases, with 20 bases between. The DNA for the CDR3 is TGTGCCAGCACCCTACGGGGGGATGGTGGGTCACCCCTCCACTTT. Encoded protein: CASTLRGDGGSPLHF.

This clonotype was observed at least ten times. The chain employs TRBV5-1 and TRBJ2-2; TRBD1 aligns across 7 bases. The V and J ends lost 4 bases and 4 bases, in that order; junction bases with no gene match: 7. CDR3 length: 15 residues. Germline assignment: CDR1 SGHRS and CDR2 YFSETQ. CDR3 sequence: CASSHRGSSTGELFF. The CDR3 DNA is TGCGCCAGCAGCCACAGGGGCTCGAGCACCGGGGAGCTGTTTTTT.

This sequence joins TRBV10-2 and TRBJ2-7; 10 nucleotides match TRBD1. This CDR3 is built from 13 residues. Germline CDR1 WSHSY, CDR2 SAAADI. Trimming took 9 bases from V and 3 from J; bases not matched to a gene: 5. The CDR3 region is CASRQGAYYEQYF. The CDR3 bases are TGCGCCAGTCGACAGGGGGCTTACTACGAGCAGTACTTC.

V gene TRBV5-5 combines with J gene TRBJ1-3, with TRBD1 matching 7 bases. The V gene's germline CDR1 is SGHKS and CDR2 YYEKEE (reference sequence). V lost 5 bases, J lost 0 bases, and 8 bases stayed unmatched. The length of the CDR3 is 16 residues. The CDR3 is CASRSGTGDSGNTIYF. As DNA, the CDR3 is TGTGCCAGCAGAAGTGGTACAGGGGACTCTGGAAACACCATATATTTT.

This clonotype was counted a few times. The gene calls are TRBV20-1 and TRBJ2-3; D perhaps matches TRBD2 (6 bases). The V end lost 6 bases, the J end lost 1 base, and 14 bases lay between the germline ends. Germline CDR1 and CDR2: DFQATT and SNEGSKA (reference sequence). The CDR3 length is 14 residues. CDR3 loop: CSAKLSGRTDTQYF. CDR3 sequence (DNA): TGCAGTGCCAAACTGAGCGGGCGCACAGATACGCAGTATTTT.

This clonotype has just a few counts. The V call is TRBV7-8, the J call TRBJ2-7, with 8 bases fitting TRBD1. With V trimmed by 7 bases and J by 2 bases, 7 bases remained unmatched. The CDR3 sequence is 14 residues long. The germline V gene has CDR1 SGHVS and CDR2 FQNEAQ. In DNA, the CDR3 is TGTGCCAGCACCCCGGGACAGGTTCCCTACGAGCAGTACTTC. Protein product: CASTPGQVPYEQYF.

The CDR3 loop reads CASSVRVATPDTQYF. The CDR3 nucleotides read TGTGCCAGCAGCGTTAGGGTAGCGACCCCAGATACGCAGTATTTT. This chain connects TRBV7-3 to TRBJ2-3; D might be TRBD2 (5 bases). Germline lookup yields CDR1 SGHTA and CDR2 FQGTGA. The V and J ends lost 5 bases and 4 bases respectively, with 16 bases between them. This CDR3 is 15 amino acids long.

The V call is TRBV20-1, the J call TRBJ2-1; D ambiguous. The germline V gene encodes CDR1 DFQATT and CDR2 SNEGSKA (reference sequence). CDR3 length: 14 residues. Trimming took 3 bases from V and 5 from J, leaving 14 bases between them. The CDR3 is CSARPSLINNEQFF. The DNA for the CDR3 is TGCAGTGCTAGGCCCAGCCTAATAAACAATGAGCAGTTCTTC.

In its sample, this clonotype was seen a few times. The chain recombines TRBV5-6 with TRBJ2-4; 8 nucleotides agree with TRBD1. The CDR3 covers 15 residues. CDR1 and CDR2 from the germline V gene are SGHDT and YYEEEE. The J segment lost 3 bases and the V segment lost 3 bases, leaving 5 bases of the junction unmatched. CDR3 loop: CASSWTGRDKNIQYF. In nucleotides, the CDR3 is TGTGCCAGCAGCTGGACAGGGAGAGACAAAAACATTCAGTACTTC.

CDR3: CASSRLGTHEQFF. CDR3 DNA sequence: TGCGCCAGCAGCAGGCTAGGTACCCATGAGCAGTTCTTC. This chain links TRBV5-1 with TRBJ2-1; no clear D gene. This CDR3 contains 13 residues. Trimming removed 4 bases from V and 8 bases from J, with 13 bases in between. Germline-derived CDR1 and CDR2 are SGHRS and YFSETQ. Looking up the rest from reference TRBV5-1 and TRBJ2-1 gives the full variable domain: KAGVTQTPRYLIKTRGQQVTLSCSPISGHRSVSWYQQTPGQGLQFLFEYFSETQRNKGNFPGRFSGRQFSNSRSEMNVSTLELGDSALYLCASSRLGTHEQFFGPGTRLTVL.